Sequencing of this T cell receptor beta chain was carried out in a study of blood T cell repertoires in COVID-19. The wider study: Samples taken during acute and convalescent COVID-19 were collected in the United States, Italy and Spain. T cells, B-cell-depleted T cells, or PBMCs supplied cDNA or gDNA.

Per the study methods: Estimates of nucleated cell counts were drawn from the amplification of reference gene primers. Clones were read by immunoSEQ multiplex PCR, and TCRdb kept only the in-frame ones, dropping some. V, J and clone size reflect that table, while D and trimming were determined from the DNA. The table shows 250,000 to 350,000 clones, with roughly 89% occurring only once. With 7 bases removed from V and 0 bases from J, the gap between germline ends came to 7 bases. This CDR3 is built from 14 residues. CDR1 and CDR2 from the germline V gene are ENHRY and SYGVKD. The sequence was collected from a woman between 18 and 30 years old with acute COVID-19. The chain couples TRBV10-3 to TRBJ2-6; TRBD1 is a possible D gene (5 bases). Sequenced material: PBMCs or T cells enriched from blood (not recorded which). The CDR3 reads CAINQGSGANVLTF. CDR3 nucleotide sequence: TGTGCCATCAACCAGGGCTCTGGGGCCAACGTCCTGACTTTC.